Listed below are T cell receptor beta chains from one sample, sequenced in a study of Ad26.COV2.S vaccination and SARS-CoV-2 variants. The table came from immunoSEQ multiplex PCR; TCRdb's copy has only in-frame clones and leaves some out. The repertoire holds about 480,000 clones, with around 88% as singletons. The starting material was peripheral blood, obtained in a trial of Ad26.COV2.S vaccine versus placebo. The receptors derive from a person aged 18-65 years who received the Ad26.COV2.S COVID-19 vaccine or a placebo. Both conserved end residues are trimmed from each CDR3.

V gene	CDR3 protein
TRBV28	ASSTDRRGNQPQH
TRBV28	ASSSTWDRGLEAF
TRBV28	ASSLGGAAANYGYT
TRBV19	ASSMSRNEKLF
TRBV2	ASSGGTYSTDTQY
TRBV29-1	SVVALAGTGEQF
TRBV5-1	ASSLESLGRVGTEAF
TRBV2	ASSERFATGELF
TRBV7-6	ASSLTARNSPELF
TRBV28	ASSPGGAGANVLT
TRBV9	ASSGSPSYEQY
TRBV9	ASSVGQQNTEAF
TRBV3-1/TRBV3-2	ASSQEAGGLKNIQY
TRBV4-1	ASSQGEGLPNEKLF
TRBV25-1	ASSEPGIEGNGYT
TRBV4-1	ASSPAMKTGGYT
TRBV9	ASSVTSGSVYNEQF
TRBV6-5	ASSYRDRLNTEAF
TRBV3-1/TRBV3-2	ASSQDVIGFGTEAF
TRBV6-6	ASSYPILNSGNTIY
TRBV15	ATSRDSGNEKLF
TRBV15	ATSRMGTGVPGYT
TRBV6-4	ASSAAPLFQQY
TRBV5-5	ASSVGGGQGQY
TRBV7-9	ASSLELGLHEQY
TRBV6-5	ASRGLNRGHQPQH
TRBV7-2	ASSLLGSTEAF
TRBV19	ASSIVGGSSEAF
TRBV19	ASSIGDSGTSYEQY
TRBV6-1	ASSEAGWGMEQPQH
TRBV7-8	ASSPSSGGGTQY
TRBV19	ASSISGPGNLYEQY
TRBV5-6	ASSQTGIRGYT
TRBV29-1	SALEVEQF
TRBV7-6	ASSLEKGEQF
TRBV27	ASSLTSGFYNEQF
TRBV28	ASSLQDREKLF
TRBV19	ASSISRTARDEQY
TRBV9	ASSPSGTISTDTQY
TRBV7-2	ASSERGSIGYT
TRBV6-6	ASLAGGFYEQY
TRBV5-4	ASSLQGIYEQY
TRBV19	ASSGGQSRGTQY
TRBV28	ASRLPGQGFGADTQY
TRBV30	AWTGDTRLGNTIY
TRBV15	ATSRVVGQGRETQY
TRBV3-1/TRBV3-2	ASSPARGLSYEQY
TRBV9	ASTSGGGSFDEQF
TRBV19	ASSIVWSGSSNEQY
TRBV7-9	ASSLGTGNTEAF
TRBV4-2	ASSQDRTREQY
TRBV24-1	ATSDPFGRADNEQF